The following is a TCR beta chain sequence with its context. The antigen remains unidentified. The source of the sample is a study of cytomegalovirus exposure and HLA in healthy donors. General study findings and limits: Most TCR sequences were rare, but some public TCRs occurred in many donors. Sequencing artifact likely explains a cluster of highly shared sequence variants.

The PCR employed 60 Vbeta primers together with 13 Jbeta primers. Here immunoSEQ multiplex PCR was the method, and the copy in TCRdb shows in-frame clones only, minus some. This sample has around 160,000 clones, with roughly three quarters found just once. The germline V gene encodes CDR1 MNHEY and CDR2 SVGAGI. The CDR3 sequence is 16 residues long. V gave up 3 bases and J gave up 8 bases; unmatched junction bases: 12. The sequencing sample was made of PBMCs. The TCR originated in a middle-aged woman in good health and CMV-seropositive. This chain connects TRBV6-5 to TRBJ1-2; 10 nucleotides match TRBD1. The CDR3 region has the DNA TGTGCCAGCAGTTATGCCGGGACAGGGGTTTCGGTCGGCTACACCTTC. Its translation: CASSYAGTGVSVGYTF.